This TCR beta chain stems from a study of shared clonotypes between healthy human individuals. The CDR3 runs to 16 residues. The germline V gene encodes CDR1 SGDLS and CDR2 YYNGEE. J was trimmed by 6 bases and V by 0 bases; bases with no gene match: 10. This clone has a single count. Into CD45RA+ naive and CD45RA-negative memory subsets, the CD4+ cells were split. Per the original methods: Junction-only immunoSEQ data arrived without quality scores, meaning filtering differed. This table comes from immunoSEQ multiplex PCR, and its TCRdb copy is limited to in-frame clones, with some not included. V, J and clone size reflect that table, while D and trimming were determined from the DNA. The sample lists around 2.3 million clones, around 95% occurring once.

The chain employs TRBV9 and TRBJ2-7, with 9 bases identical to TRBD2. Sequencing used naive CD4+ T cells sorted from blood. Subset specified: CD45RA+ positively selected. This receptor was identified in a man aged 18 to 35 in good health. This chain's CDR3 is CASSVGSGGKLGEQYF. The CDR3 nucleotides read TGTGCCAGCAGCGTAGGCAGCGGGGGGAAGTTGGGCGAGCAGTACTTC.